The rows below give T cell receptor beta chains drawn from one sample of a study of cytomegalovirus exposure and HLA in healthy donors. Profiled with immunoSEQ multiplex PCR; TCRdb holds only in-frame clones, not every one. The sample lists about 150,000 clones, 65% to 90% occurring once. Sequencing input: PBMCs. Source of these receptors: a man younger than 35 in good health and CMV-seropositive. CDR3s leave out the opening cysteine and the closing phenylalanine or tryptophan. The order of the fields is D gene, CDR3 length, J gene, V gene, CDR3 protein. The D gene is left open where the match is weak.

d_gene: -
len: 12
j_gene: TRBJ1-2
v_gene: TRBV18
CDR3aa: ASSPDPEGDGYT

d_gene: -
len: 12
j_gene: TRBJ1-1
v_gene: TRBV18
CDR3aa: ASSADSLNTEAF

d_gene: TRBD1
len: 14
j_gene: TRBJ1-1
v_gene: TRBV6-5
CDR3aa: ASSSSGTGVKTEAF

d_gene: -
len: 14
j_gene: TRBJ1-5
v_gene: TRBV28
CDR3aa: ASSYPGMYGNQPQH

d_gene: -
len: 12
j_gene: TRBJ2-3
v_gene: TRBV15
CDR3aa: ATSGRGSTDTQY

d_gene: TRBD2
len: 14
j_gene: TRBJ2-3
v_gene: TRBV5-1
CDR3aa: ASSLDLAGPTDTQY

d_gene: TRBD2
len: 11
j_gene: TRBJ2-4
v_gene: TRBV4-3
CDR3aa: ASSPDGGGIQY

d_gene: -
len: 12
j_gene: TRBJ1-2
v_gene: TRBV19
CDR3aa: ASRTTEANYGYT

d_gene: -
len: 13
j_gene: TRBJ2-1
v_gene: TRBV7-8
CDR3aa: ASSRGAGHYNEQF

d_gene: -
len: 13
j_gene: TRBJ2-5
v_gene: TRBV2
CDR3aa: ASSEGVGGQETQY

d_gene: -
len: 9
j_gene: TRBJ2-7
v_gene: TRBV6-4
CDR3aa: ASSGADEQY

d_gene: TRBD1
len: 12
j_gene: TRBJ2-3
v_gene: TRBV6-5
CDR3aa: ASTRDRIFDTQY

d_gene: TRBD1
len: 13
j_gene: TRBJ2-2
v_gene: TRBV4-3
CDR3aa: ASSHRQGDTGELF

d_gene: -
len: 13
j_gene: TRBJ1-4
v_gene: TRBV4-2
CDR3aa: ASSQVAGTNEKLF

d_gene: -
len: 11
j_gene: TRBJ1-4
v_gene: TRBV7-9
CDR3aa: ASTPGGNEKLF

d_gene: TRBD1
len: 14
j_gene: TRBJ2-7
v_gene: TRBV4-1
CDR3aa: ASSQTRDRISYEQY

d_gene: TRBD1
len: 12
j_gene: TRBJ1-3
v_gene: TRBV18
CDR3aa: ASSRQGPGNTIY

d_gene: -
len: 11
j_gene: TRBJ1-5
v_gene: TRBV7-8
CDR3aa: ASSVTRDQPQH

d_gene: -
len: 10
j_gene: TRBJ2-7
v_gene: TRBV6-5
CDR3aa: ASSYAGYEQY

d_gene: -
len: 12
j_gene: TRBJ1-3
v_gene: TRBV7-8
CDR3aa: ASSLGRAGNTIY

d_gene: -
len: 13
j_gene: TRBJ2-1
v_gene: TRBV18
CDR3aa: ASSSVGGASNEQF

d_gene: -
len: 13
j_gene: TRBJ1-3
v_gene: TRBV15
CDR3aa: ATSSFTSSGNTIY

d_gene: TRBD2
len: 13
j_gene: TRBJ2-6
v_gene: TRBV5-1
CDR3aa: ASSYGGAGANVLT

d_gene: -
len: 12
j_gene: TRBJ1-1
v_gene: TRBV7-3
CDR3aa: ASSLQGSNTEAF

d_gene: -
len: 12
j_gene: TRBJ2-1
v_gene: TRBV10-2
CDR3aa: ASSEMQGPREQF

d_gene: -
len: 10
j_gene: TRBJ2-1
v_gene: TRBV5-8
CDR3aa: ASTPFRREQF

d_gene: -
len: 13
j_gene: TRBJ2-7
v_gene: TRBV7-8
CDR3aa: ASSLGSRTNYEQY

d_gene: TRBD1
len: 11
j_gene: TRBJ1-2
v_gene: TRBV19
CDR3aa: ASSAGGNYGYT

d_gene: -
len: 12
j_gene: TRBJ1-4
v_gene: TRBV5-1
CDR3aa: ASRGQVTNEKLF

d_gene: -
len: 14
j_gene: TRBJ1-2
v_gene: TRBV6-5
CDR3aa: ASSFGGKVANYGYT

d_gene: -
len: 11
j_gene: TRBJ1-2
v_gene: TRBV19
CDR3aa: ASSISLTNGYT

d_gene: TRBD1
len: 12
j_gene: TRBJ2-2
v_gene: TRBV2
CDR3aa: ATLGGLNTGELF

d_gene: -
len: 13
j_gene: TRBJ1-5
v_gene: TRBV13
CDR3aa: ASSLGGQPLKPQH